This TCR beta chain came from a study of blood T cell repertoires in COVID-19. Study information: Spain, Italy and the United States supplied samples that represented acute and convalescent COVID-19. The cDNA or gDNA used as material had been derived from T cells, B-cell-depleted T cells, or PBMCs.

During active infection, Seattle patients enrolled and were then monitored through disease. The authors' processing: Scientists estimated how many nucleated cells there were by amplifying reference gene primers. The table came from immunoSEQ multiplex PCR; TCRdb's copy has only in-frame clones and leaves some out. Clone size and the V and J calls come from that table; the DNA yielded D and trimming. The sample gives 300,000 to 450,000 clones, about 90% of which show up once; 2% to 2.5% is in the top ten. The length of the CDR3 is 15 residues. The germline gives CDR1 SGHNT, CDR2 YYREEE (reference sequence). V lost 5 bases, J lost 2 bases, and 5 bases stayed unmatched.

The chain employs TRBV5-4 and TRBJ1-5, with 9 bases fitting TRBD1. What was sequenced was peripheral blood. This TCR came from a woman in her fifties or sixties with COVID-19, enrolled during active disease. CDR3 nucleotides: TGTGCCAGCAGTGAACAGGGGGCCGGCAATCAGCCCCAGCATTTT. Amino acids: CASSEQGAGNQPQHF.